Shown below are 5 T cell receptor beta chains from a single sample sequenced in a study of tumor and adjacent non-tumor tissue in lung cancer (dated by TCRdb to 2017 to 2018). RNA was isolated from bulk unsorted tissue, and RNA quality was assessed with a NanoDrop ND-1000 and an Agilent 2100. Distant non-tumor tissue taken more than 3 cm from the tumor edge was used as the normal lung sample. The protocol used for the library was multiplex PCR. This sample was sequenced with an Illumina HiSeq 2500. Following protocols modified from ARM-PCR, the researchers constructed TCRbeta libraries through three rounds of nested PCR with primers (Table S4). In-frame beta chains were kept once TCRdb had trimmed the public reads at Q25 with fastp and called clones with MiXCR. Rows with a matching CDR3 protein are joined into one entry that keeps the most common DNA and genes. The sample table records under 85,000 distinct CDR3 sequences; around 76% of these occur just once. Around two fifths of the sample is held by the ten biggest clonotypes.

Source material: distant non-tumor lung tissue. Every receptor here comes from a man in his sixties or seventies with non-small cell lung cancer.

This clonotype has just a few counts. One junction end does not reproduce the germline sequence, and a read error may be involved. The genes are TRBV11-2 and TRBJ2-7; D perhaps matches TRBD1 (5 bases). This CDR3 contains 15 residues. In germline, CDR1 is SGHAT, CDR2 FQNNGV. The chain's CDR3 is CASSLDHGAPYEQYF. The CDR3, as DNA: TGTGCCAGCAGCCTAGATCATGGGGCCCCCTACGAGCAATATTTC.

Regarding this clonotype: With a much larger clone just one base away, this may be a read error. This chain joins TRBV4-1 and TRBJ2-5, with D maybe TRBD1 (5 bases). Germline V gives CDR1 MGHRA, CDR2 YSYEKL. The CDR3 consists of 15 residues. The CDR3 sequence is CASSQDPLGQETRYF. CDR3 coding DNA: TGCGCCAGCAGCCAAGACCCGCTGGGGCAAGAGACCCGGTACTTC.

Here the CDR3 reads CSVDGLGRIYEQYF. Written as DNA, the CDR3 is TGCAGCGTTGACGGACTAGGGAGGATCTACGAGCAGTACTTC. This chain uses TRBV29-1 with TRBJ2-7; TRBD2 aligns across 7 bases. The CDR3 is 14 amino acids. Trimming cost V 3 bases and J 3 bases; bases outside gene matches: 8. Germline values: CDR1 SQVTM, CDR2 ANQGSEA.

As regards this clonotype: Because it lacks the conserved phenylalanine or tryptophan at the end, this CDR3 is likely a read error. The chain carries TRBV29-1 and TRBJ2-4; D possibly corresponds to TRBD2 (5 bases). The germline V gene encodes CDR1 SQVTM and CDR2 ANQGSEA. This CDR3 has 14 amino acids. Trimming took off 7 bases at V and 3 bases at J, with 16 bases between the two ends. The CDR3 region is CSGTRGQGKNIQYY. CDR3 nucleotide sequence: TGCAGCGGGACGCGCGGGCAAGGCAAAAACATTCAGTACTAC.

This clonotype has a handful of counts. V gene TRBV11-2 combines with J gene TRBJ2-7, with 8 positions matching TRBD1. The CDR3 spans 15 residues. V was clipped by 2 bases and J by 6 bases; unmatched bases: 9. CDR1 and CDR2 from the germline V gene are SGHAT and FQNNGV. CDR3 sequence reads: CASSLNQGAPREQYF. The CDR3 DNA follows: TGTGCCAGCAGCTTAAATCAGGGGGCCCCCCGCGAGCAGTACTTC.